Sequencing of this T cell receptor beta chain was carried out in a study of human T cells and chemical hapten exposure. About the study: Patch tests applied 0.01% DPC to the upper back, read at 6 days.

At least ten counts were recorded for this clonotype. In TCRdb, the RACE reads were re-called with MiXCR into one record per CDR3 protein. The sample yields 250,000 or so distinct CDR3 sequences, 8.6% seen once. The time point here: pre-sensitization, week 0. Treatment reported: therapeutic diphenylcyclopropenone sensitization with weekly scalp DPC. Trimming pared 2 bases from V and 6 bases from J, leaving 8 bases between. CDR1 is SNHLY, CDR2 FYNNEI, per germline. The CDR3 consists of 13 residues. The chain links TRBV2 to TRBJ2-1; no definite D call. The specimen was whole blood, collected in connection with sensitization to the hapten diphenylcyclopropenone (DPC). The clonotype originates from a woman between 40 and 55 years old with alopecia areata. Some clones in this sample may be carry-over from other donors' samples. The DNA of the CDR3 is TGTGCCAGCAGTGAATCCCGGGCCAATGAGCAGTTCTTC. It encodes CASSESRANEQFF.